The clone carrying this T cell receptor beta chain appeared a few times. Time point of the sample: newly diagnosed GD, antithyroid drugs for less than 3 months. Scientists built the TCR library using RNA that was extracted from PBMCs. TCR beta libraries were built with iRepertoire HTBI primers and Arm-PCR of CDR3 regions. Using its own MiXCR run on the multiplex PCR reads, TCRdb lists one record per CDR3 protein. Counted here are approximately 470,000 distinct CDR3 sequences, 15% to 20% occurring once; the ten biggest clones make up less than 15%. This record belongs to a study of regulatory T cells in long-lasting Graves disease. These data were also reused for a study on T cells in Graves' hyperthyroidism and ophthalmopathy.

The sequences come from peripheral blood mononuclear cells (PBMCs), collected at new diagnosis, from a patient treated with antithyroid drugs. The receptor's source is a man between 35 and 55 years old with Graves disease.

The CDR3, as DNA: TGTGCCAGCAGTTTATCTCAAACCGGGGAGCTGTTTTTT. Protein: CASSLSQTGELFF. This chain joins TRBV28 and TRBJ2-2; the D is unclear. The germline V gene encodes CDR1 MDHEN and CDR2 SYDVKM. The CDR3 spans 13 residues. Trimming stripped 1 base from V and 5 bases from J, with 5 bases between.